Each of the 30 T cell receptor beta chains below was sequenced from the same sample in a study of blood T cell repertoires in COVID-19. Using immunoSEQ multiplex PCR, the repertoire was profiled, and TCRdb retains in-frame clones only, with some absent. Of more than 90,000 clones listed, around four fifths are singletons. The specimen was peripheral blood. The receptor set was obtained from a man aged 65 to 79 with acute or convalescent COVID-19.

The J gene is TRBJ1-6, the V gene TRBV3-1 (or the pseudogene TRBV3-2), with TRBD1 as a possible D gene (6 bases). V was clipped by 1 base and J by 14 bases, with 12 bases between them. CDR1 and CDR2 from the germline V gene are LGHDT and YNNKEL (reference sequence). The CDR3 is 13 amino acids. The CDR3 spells CASSQATGRTLHF. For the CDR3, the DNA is TGTGCCAGCAGCCAAGCTACAGGGCGAACCCTCCACTTT.

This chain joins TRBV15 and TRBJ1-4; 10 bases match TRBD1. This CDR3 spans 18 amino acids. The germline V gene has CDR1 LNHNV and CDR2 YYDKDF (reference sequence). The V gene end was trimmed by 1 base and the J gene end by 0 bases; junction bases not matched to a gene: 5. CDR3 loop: CATSRVTGGETTNEKLFF. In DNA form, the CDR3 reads TGTGCCACCAGCAGAGTGACAGGGGGCGAGACAACTAATGAAAAACTGTTTTTT.

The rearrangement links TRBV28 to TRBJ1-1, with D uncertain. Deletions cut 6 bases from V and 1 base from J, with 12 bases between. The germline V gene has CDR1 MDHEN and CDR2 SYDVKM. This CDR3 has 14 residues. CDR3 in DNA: TGTGCCAGCAGCCAAGAGGGAGGGAACACTGAAGCTTTCTTT. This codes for CASSQEGGNTEAFF.

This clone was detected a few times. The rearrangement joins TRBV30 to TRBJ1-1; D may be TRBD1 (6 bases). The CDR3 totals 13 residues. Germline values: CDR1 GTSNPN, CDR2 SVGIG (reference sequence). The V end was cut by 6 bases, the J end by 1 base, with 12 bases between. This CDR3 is CACRGHPNTEAFF. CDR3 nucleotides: TGTGCCTGTCGGGGACACCCGAACACTGAAGCTTTCTTT.

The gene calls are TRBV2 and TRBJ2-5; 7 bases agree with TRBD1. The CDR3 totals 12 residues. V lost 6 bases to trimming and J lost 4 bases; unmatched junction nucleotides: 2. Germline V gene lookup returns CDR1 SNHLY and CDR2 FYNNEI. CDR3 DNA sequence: TGTGCCAGCAGGAACAGGGGAGAGACCCAGTACTTC. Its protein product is CASRNRGETQYF.

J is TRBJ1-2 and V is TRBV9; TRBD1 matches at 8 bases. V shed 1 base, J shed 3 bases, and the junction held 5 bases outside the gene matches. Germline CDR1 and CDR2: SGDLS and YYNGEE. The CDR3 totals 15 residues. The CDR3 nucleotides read TGTGCCAGCAGCGTATCAGGGGGCAGAGACTATGGCTACACCTTC. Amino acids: CASSVSGGRDYGYTF.

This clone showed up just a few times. The CDR3: CASSRGQSSYGYTF. In DNA, the CDR3 is TGTGCCAGCAGCAGGGGACAGAGCTCTTATGGCTACACCTTC. The chain uses TRBV3-1 (or the pseudogene TRBV3-2) and TRBJ1-2; 7 bases line up with TRBD1. CDR1 LGHDT and CDR2 YNNKEL come from the germline V gene (reference sequence). Losses at the gene ends were 5 bases for V and 5 bases for J; bases not matched to a gene: 8. The CDR3 totals 14 residues.

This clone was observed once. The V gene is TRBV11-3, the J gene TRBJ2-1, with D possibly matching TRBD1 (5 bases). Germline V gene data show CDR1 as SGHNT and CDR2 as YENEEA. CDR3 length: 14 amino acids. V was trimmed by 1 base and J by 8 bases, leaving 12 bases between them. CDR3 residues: CASSLGGAADEQFF. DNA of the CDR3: TGTGCCAGCAGCTTAGGGGGCGCGGCCGATGAGCAGTTCTTC.

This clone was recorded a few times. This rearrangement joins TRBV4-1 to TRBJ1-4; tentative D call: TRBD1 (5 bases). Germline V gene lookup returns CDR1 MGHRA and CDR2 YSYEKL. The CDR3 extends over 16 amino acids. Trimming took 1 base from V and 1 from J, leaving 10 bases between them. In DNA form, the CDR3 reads TGCGCCAGCAGCCAAGGGATACAGGAAACTAATGAAAAACTGTTTTTT. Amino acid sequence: CASSQGIQETNEKLFF.

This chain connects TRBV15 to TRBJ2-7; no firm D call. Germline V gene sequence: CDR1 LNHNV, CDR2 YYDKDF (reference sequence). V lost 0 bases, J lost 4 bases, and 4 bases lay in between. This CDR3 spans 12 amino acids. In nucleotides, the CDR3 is TGTGCCACCAGCAGAGACCTGTACGAGCAGTACTTC. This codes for CATSRDLYEQYF.

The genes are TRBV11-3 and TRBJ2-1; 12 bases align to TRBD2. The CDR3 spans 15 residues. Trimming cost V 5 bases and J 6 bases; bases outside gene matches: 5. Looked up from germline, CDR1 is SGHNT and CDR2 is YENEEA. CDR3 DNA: TGTGCCAGCAGCCCCGCTAGCGGGAGGGCCAATGAGCAGTTCTTC. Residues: CASSPASGRANEQFF.

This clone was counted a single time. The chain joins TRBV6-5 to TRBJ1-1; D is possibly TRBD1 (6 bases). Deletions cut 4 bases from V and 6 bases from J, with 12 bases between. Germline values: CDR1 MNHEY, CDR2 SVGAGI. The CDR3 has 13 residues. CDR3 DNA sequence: TGTGCCAGCAGTTTCACCAGGGGCTCTGAAGCTTTCTTT. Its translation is CASSFTRGSEAFF.

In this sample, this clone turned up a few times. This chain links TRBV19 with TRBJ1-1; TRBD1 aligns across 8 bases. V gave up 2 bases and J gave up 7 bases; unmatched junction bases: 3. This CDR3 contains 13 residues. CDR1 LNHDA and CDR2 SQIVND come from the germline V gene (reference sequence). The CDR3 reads CASSIKTGVEAFF. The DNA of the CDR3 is TGTGCCAGTAGTATAAAGACAGGGGTTGAAGCTTTCTTT.

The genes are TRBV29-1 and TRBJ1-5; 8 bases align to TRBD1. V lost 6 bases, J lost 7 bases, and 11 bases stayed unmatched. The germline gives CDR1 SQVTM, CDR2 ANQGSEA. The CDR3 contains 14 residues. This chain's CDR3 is CSVSDRGGDQPQHF. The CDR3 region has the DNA TGCAGCGTAAGCGACAGGGGAGGCGACCAGCCCCAGCATTTT.

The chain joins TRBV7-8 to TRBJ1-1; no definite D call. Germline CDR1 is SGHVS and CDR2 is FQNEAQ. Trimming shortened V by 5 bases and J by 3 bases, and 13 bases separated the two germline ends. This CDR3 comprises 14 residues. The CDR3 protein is CASSRGMRDTEAFF. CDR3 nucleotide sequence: TGTGCCAGCAGCCGCGGTATGAGGGACACTGAAGCTTTCTTT.

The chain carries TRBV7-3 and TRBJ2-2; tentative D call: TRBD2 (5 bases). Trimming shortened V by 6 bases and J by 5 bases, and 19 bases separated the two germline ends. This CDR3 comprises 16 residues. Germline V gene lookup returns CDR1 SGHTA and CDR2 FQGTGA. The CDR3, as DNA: TGTGCCAGCAGTCCCACTAGGCCATCAAGTACCGGGGAGCTGTTTTTT. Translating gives CASSPTRPSSTGELFF.

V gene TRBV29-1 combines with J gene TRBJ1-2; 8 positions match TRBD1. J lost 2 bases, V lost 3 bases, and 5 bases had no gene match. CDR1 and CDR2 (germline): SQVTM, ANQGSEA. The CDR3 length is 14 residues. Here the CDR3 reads CSVDGQGTNYGYTF. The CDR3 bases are TGCAGCGTTGATGGACAGGGTACGAACTATGGCTACACCTTC.

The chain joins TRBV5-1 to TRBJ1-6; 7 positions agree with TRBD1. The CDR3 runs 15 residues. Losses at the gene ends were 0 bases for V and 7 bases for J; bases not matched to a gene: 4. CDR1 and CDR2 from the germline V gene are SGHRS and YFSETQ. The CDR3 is CASSLVRGRNSPLHF. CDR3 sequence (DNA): TGCGCCAGCAGCTTGGTGAGGGGGCGAAATTCACCCCTCCACTTT. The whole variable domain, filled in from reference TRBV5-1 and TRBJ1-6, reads KAGVTQTPRYLIKTRGQQVTLSCSPISGHRSVSWYQQTPGQGLQFLFEYFSETQRNKGNFPGRFSGRQFSNSRSEMNVSTLELGDSALYLCASSLVRGRNSPLHFGNGTRLTVT.

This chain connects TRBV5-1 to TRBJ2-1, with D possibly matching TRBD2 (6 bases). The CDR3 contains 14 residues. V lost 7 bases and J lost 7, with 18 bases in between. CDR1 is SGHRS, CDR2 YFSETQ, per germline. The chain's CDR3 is CASGRSGTYNEQFF. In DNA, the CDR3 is TGCGCCAGCGGAAGGTCTGGGACTTATAATGAGCAGTTCTTC.

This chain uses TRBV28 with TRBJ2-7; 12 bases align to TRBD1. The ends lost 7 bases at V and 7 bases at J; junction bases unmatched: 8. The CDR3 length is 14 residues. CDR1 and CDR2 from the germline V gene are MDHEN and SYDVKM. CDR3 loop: CASKPGQGAGEQYF. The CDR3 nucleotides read TGTGCCAGCAAACCGGGACAGGGGGCGGGGGAGCAGTACTTC.

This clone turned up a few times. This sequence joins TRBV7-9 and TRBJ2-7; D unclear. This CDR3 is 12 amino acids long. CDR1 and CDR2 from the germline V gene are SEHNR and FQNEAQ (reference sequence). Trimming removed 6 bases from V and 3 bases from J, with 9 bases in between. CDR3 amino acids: CASSHDFYEQYF. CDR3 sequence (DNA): TGTGCCAGCAGTCACGACTTCTACGAGCAGTACTTC.

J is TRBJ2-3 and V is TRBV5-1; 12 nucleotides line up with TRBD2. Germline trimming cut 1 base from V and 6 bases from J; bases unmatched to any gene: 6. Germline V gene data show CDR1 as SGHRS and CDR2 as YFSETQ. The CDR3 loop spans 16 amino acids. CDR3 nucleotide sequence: TGCGCCAGCAGCTTGTCGGCTAGCGGGGGGGCGGATACGCAGTATTTT. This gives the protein CASSLSASGGADTQYF.

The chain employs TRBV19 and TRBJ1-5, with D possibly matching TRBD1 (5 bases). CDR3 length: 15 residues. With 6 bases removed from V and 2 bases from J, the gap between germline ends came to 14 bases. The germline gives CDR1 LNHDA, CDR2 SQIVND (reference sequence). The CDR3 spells CASSFREVRNQPQHF. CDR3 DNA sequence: TGTGCCAGTAGCTTCAGGGAGGTGCGCAATCAGCCCCAGCATTTT.

CDR3 protein: CASSQDRSTEAFF. Written as DNA, the CDR3 is TGTGCCAGTAGTCAGGATAGAAGCACTGAAGCTTTCTTT. The chain uses TRBV19 and TRBJ1-1; D is ambiguous. Per germline, CDR1 LNHDA and CDR2 SQIVND (reference sequence). Trimming stripped 5 bases from V and 4 bases from J, with 11 bases between. CDR3 length equals 13 residues.

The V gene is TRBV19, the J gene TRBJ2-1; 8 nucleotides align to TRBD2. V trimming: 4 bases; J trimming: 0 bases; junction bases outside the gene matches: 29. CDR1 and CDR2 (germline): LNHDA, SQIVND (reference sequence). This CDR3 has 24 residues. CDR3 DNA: TGTGCCAGTAGTACTCGCGCCGGAGTGACGGGGGGGGCGCGGAGCCCCAGCTCCTACAATGAGCAGTTCTTC. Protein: CASSTRAGVTGGARSPSSYNEQFF.

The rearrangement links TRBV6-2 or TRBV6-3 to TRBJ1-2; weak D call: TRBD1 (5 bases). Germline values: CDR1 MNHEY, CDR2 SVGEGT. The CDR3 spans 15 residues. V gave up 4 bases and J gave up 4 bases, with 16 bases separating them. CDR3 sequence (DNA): TGTGCCAGCAGTTCCGGACAAGCCGGCTTCTATGGCTACACCTTC. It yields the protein CASSSGQAGFYGYTF.

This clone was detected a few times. CDR3 loop: CASSLEPGGEAFF. As DNA, the CDR3 is TGTGCCAGCAGCTTAGAGCCGGGGGGCGAAGCTTTCTTT. The chain is built from TRBV11-2 and TRBJ1-1; D possibly corresponds to TRBD1 (6 bases). Germline CDR1 reads SGHAT; CDR2 reads FQNNGV. Trimming took 0 bases from V and 8 from J, leaving 10 bases between them. The CDR3 has 13 amino acids.

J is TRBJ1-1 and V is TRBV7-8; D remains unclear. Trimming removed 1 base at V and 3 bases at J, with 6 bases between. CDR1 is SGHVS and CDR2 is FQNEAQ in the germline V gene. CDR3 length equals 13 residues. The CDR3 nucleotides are TGTGCCAGCAGCTTAGACCCGGACACTGAAGCTTTCTTT. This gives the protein CASSLDPDTEAFF.

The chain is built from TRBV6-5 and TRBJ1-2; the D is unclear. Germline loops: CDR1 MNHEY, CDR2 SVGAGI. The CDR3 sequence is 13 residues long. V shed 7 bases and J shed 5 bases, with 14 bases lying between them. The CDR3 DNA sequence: TGTGCCAGCATAATGGGTGCGGCTTATGGCTACACCTTC. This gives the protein CASIMGAAYGYTF.

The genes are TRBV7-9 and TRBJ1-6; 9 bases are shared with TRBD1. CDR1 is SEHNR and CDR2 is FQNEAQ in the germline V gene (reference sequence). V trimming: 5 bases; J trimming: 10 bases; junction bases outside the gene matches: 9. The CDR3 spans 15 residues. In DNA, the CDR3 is TGTGCCAGCAGCCTAGTCGGGACAGGGAGATCACCCCTCCACTTT. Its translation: CASSLVGTGRSPLHF.